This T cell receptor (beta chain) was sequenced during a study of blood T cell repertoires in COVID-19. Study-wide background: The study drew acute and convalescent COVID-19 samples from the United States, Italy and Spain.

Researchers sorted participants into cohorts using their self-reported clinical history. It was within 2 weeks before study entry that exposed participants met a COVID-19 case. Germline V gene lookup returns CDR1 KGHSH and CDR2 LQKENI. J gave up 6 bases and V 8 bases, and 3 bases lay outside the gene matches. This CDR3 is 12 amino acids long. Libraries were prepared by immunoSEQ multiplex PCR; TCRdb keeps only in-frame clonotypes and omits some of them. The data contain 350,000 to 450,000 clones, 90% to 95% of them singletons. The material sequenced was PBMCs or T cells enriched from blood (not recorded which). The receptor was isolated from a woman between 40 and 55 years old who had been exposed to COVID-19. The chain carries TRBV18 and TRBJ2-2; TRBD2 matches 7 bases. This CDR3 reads CASTTSAGELFF. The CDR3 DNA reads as TGTGCCAGCACCACTAGCGCCGGGGAGCTGTTTTTT.